Listed below are T cell receptor beta chains from one sample, sequenced in a study of blood T cell repertoires in COVID-19. Clones were sequenced by immunoSEQ multiplex PCR, and TCRdb holds only the in-frame ones, with some missing. In the table there are 63,000 or so clones, around 83% of which are singletons. Sequenced: peripheral blood. The receptors come from a man between 65 and 80 years old with active COVID-19. Both conserved end residues are part of each CDR3. Each record gives: J gene, D gene, V gene, clone size, CDR3 DNA, CDR3 protein. D genes are given only for firm matches. Part of the rows lack a size; the others show once, few, many or a class for expanded clones.

J: TRBJ1-1; D: -; V: TRBV6-2/TRBV6-3; size: -; DNA: TGTGCCAGCAGTTGGGGGCCCAGGGGCATCAACACTGAAGCTTTCTTT; CDR3: CASSWGPRGINTEAFF
J: TRBJ2-7; D: TRBD1; V: TRBV29-1; size: -; DNA: TGCAGCGTTGGACCGGGACAGGGGTTCGACGAGCAGTACTTC; CDR3: CSVGPGQGFDEQYF
J: TRBJ2-1; D: TRBD2; V: TRBV10-3; size: -; DNA: TGTGCCATCAGTGAGGGCGGGAGCGGCTGGGATGAGCAGTTCTTC; CDR3: CAISEGGSGWDEQFF
J: TRBJ1-3; D: -; V: TRBV4-3; size: -; DNA: TGCGCCAGCAGCCAAGAGGGGGCAGGCGACTCTGGAAACACCATATATTTT; CDR3: CASSQEGAGDSGNTIYF
J: TRBJ2-3; D: -; V: TRBV5-6; size: -; DNA: TGTGCCAGCAGGCCCGTCGACCCGGGAACCACAGATACGCAGTATTTT; CDR3: CASRPVDPGTTDTQYF
J: TRBJ1-6; D: -; V: TRBV4-3; size: -; DNA: TGCGCCAGCAGCCCCACGGAGGGGCGTCCACCCCTCCACTTT; CDR3: CASSPTEGRPPLHF
J: TRBJ2-7; D: TRBD2; V: TRBV30; size: -; DNA: TGTGCCTGCTTAGCGGGGTCCTACGAGCAGTACTTC; CDR3: CACLAGSYEQYF
J: TRBJ1-4; D: TRBD1; V: TRBV19; size: -; DNA: TGTGCCAGTAGCATGGACAGGGGGCCGGCGGAAAAACTGTTTTTT; CDR3: CASSMDRGPAEKLFF
J: TRBJ2-7; D: -; V: TRBV27; size: -; DNA: TGTGCCAGCAGTGTAACCTTGATAAAGGGGCTCGAGCAGTACTTC; CDR3: CASSVTLIKGLEQYF
J: TRBJ2-7; D: TRBD2; V: TRBV19; size: -; DNA: TGTGCCAGTACCGTTAGCGGGGGTAGCGAGCAGTACTTC; CDR3: CASTVSGGSEQYF
J: TRBJ1-4; D: -; V: TRBV29-1; size: -; DNA: TGCAGCGTTGCCCCCGGGAGCCTAAATGAAAAACTGTTTTTT; CDR3: CSVAPGSLNEKLFF
J: TRBJ1-1; D: -; V: TRBV11-3; size: -; DNA: TGTGCCAGCAGCATACAAAACACTGAAGCTTTCTTT; CDR3: CASSIQNTEAFF
J: TRBJ2-3; D: TRBD2; V: TRBV20-1; size: -; DNA: TGCAGTGCTAGTGGGGCGGGAGTCACAGATACGCAGTATTTT; CDR3: CSASGAGVTDTQYF
J: TRBJ2-2; D: -; V: TRBV6-2/TRBV6-3; size: few; DNA: TGTGCCAGCAGCAACCCCGGCGGGGAGCTGTTTTTT; CDR3: CASSNPGGELFF
J: TRBJ2-3; D: -; V: TRBV12-3/TRBV12-4; size: few; DNA: TGTGCCAGCAGTTTGGGGACAACGCAGTATTTT; CDR3: CASSLGTTQYF
J: TRBJ2-5; D: TRBD2; V: TRBV19; size: -; DNA: TGTGCCAGTAGGGGGACTAGCGTGAAGGGAGAGACCCAGTACTTC; CDR3: CASRGTSVKGETQYF
J: TRBJ2-3; D: TRBD2; V: TRBV18; size: -; DNA: TGTGCCAGCTCACCGACTAGCGGGAACACAGATACGCAGTATTTT; CDR3: CASSPTSGNTDTQYF
J: TRBJ2-1; D: -; V: TRBV10-3; size: once; DNA: TGTGCCATCACCCCCGCCCCGGGCTCCTACAATGAGCAGTTCTTC; CDR3: CAITPAPGSYNEQFF
J: TRBJ2-1; D: -; V: TRBV7-3; size: -; DNA: TGTGCCAGCAGTACAGGGTCCTACAATGAGCAGTTCTTC; CDR3: CASSTGSYNEQFF
J: TRBJ1-2; D: TRBD1; V: TRBV3-1/TRBV3-2; size: -; DNA: TGTGCCAGCACCCGAGGGACAGGGGGCGCAACTAGAAACTATGGCTACACCTTC; CDR3: CASTRGTGGATRNYGYTF
J: TRBJ2-1; D: TRBD2; V: TRBV2; size: once; DNA: TGTGCCAGGGGACTAGCGGGCGACTACAATGAGCAGTTCTTC; CDR3: CARGLAGDYNEQFF
J: TRBJ2-2; D: TRBD2; V: TRBV6-4; size: -; DNA: TGTGCCAGCAGGACCGCGGGGGGCACCGGGGAGCTGTTTTTT; CDR3: CASRTAGGTGELFF
J: TRBJ2-7; D: TRBD2; V: TRBV9; size: -; DNA: TGTGCCAGCAGCGTAGGGGCGGGAGGCTCCTACGAGCAGTACTTC; CDR3: CASSVGAGGSYEQYF
J: TRBJ2-3; D: TRBD2; V: TRBV6-4; size: -; DNA: TGTGCCAGCAGTGACTCTCGGGGGGGTACGCAGTATTTT; CDR3: CASSDSRGGTQYF
J: TRBJ1-2; D: -; V: TRBV19; size: many; DNA: TGTGCCACGCAACGACAGGCGCGGGATGGCTACACCTTC; CDR3: CATQRQARDGYTF
J: TRBJ2-7; D: -; V: TRBV3-1/TRBV3-2; size: -; DNA: TGTGCCAGCAGCCAAGTCAGGGGCACCCCCTACGAGCAGTACTTC; CDR3: CASSQVRGTPYEQYF
J: TRBJ1-3; D: -; V: TRBV6-6; size: -; DNA: TGTGCCAGCAGTTACGGGGGCGGCGGCTCTGGAAACACCATATATTTT; CDR3: CASSYGGGGSGNTIYF
J: TRBJ1-1; D: -; V: TRBV24-1; size: -; DNA: TGTGCCACCAGTGACCCCCCCGGCACTGAAGCTTTCTTT; CDR3: CATSDPPGTEAFF
J: TRBJ2-1; D: TRBD2; V: TRBV6-2/TRBV6-3; size: -; DNA: TGTGCCAGCCGCCCCGCGGGAGCCAACAATGAGCAGTTCTTC; CDR3: CASRPAGANNEQFF
J: TRBJ2-7; D: -; V: TRBV7-2; size: -; DNA: TGTGCCAGCAGCTTAGCGTGGGACACAGCCTACGAGCAGTACTTC; CDR3: CASSLAWDTAYEQYF
J: TRBJ2-7; D: TRBD2; V: TRBV19; size: -; DNA: TGTGCCAGTAGCCCCGTGGGGGGGACTATCTCCTACGAGCAGTACTTC; CDR3: CASSPVGGTISYEQYF
J: TRBJ2-7; D: TRBD2; V: TRBV3-1/TRBV3-2; size: -; DNA: TGTGCCAGCAGCCCGCGACTAGCGGGTAGACTCCACTCCTACGAGCAGTACTTC; CDR3: CASSPRLAGRLHSYEQYF
J: TRBJ1-2; D: TRBD1; V: TRBV28; size: -; DNA: TGTGCCAGCAGCAGGACAGGGACTAACTATGGCTACACCTTC; CDR3: CASSRTGTNYGYTF
J: TRBJ2-7; D: TRBD2; V: TRBV5-8; size: -; DNA: TGTGCCAGCAGCCGCGGGACTAGCGGGAGGGCGTGGGAGCAGTACTTC; CDR3: CASSRGTSGRAWEQYF
J: TRBJ1-1; D: -; V: TRBV18; size: -; DNA: TGTGCCAGCTCACCGGGGGGGAGGGTCACTGAAGCTTTCTTT; CDR3: CASSPGGRVTEAFF
J: TRBJ2-1; D: -; V: TRBV11-3; size: once; DNA: TGTGCCAGCAGCCAGGCCGGCGGGCCCTATCGGAATGAGCAGTTCTTC; CDR3: CASSQAGGPYRNEQFF
J: TRBJ1-5; D: -; V: TRBV3-1/TRBV3-2; size: -; DNA: TGTGCCAGCAGCCACGGCCGGGGAAATCAGCCCCAGCATTTT; CDR3: CASSHGRGNQPQHF
J: TRBJ2-3; D: -; V: TRBV6-1; size: -; DNA: TGTGCCAGCAGTGAAGGTGTCTACCCCTTAAACACAGATACGCAGTATTTT; CDR3: CASSEGVYPLNTDTQYF
J: TRBJ2-5; D: TRBD1; V: TRBV4-3; size: -; DNA: TGCGCCAGCAGCCGGAACAGGGGGCGAGGGGAGACCCAGTACTTC; CDR3: CASSRNRGRGETQYF
J: TRBJ1-4; D: -; V: TRBV15; size: -; DNA: TGTGCCACCAGCAGGGGGGGGCGGGGTAATGAAAAACTGTTTTTT; CDR3: CATSRGGRGNEKLFF
J: TRBJ2-2; D: -; V: TRBV12-5; size: -; DNA: TGTGCTAGTGGTAGGGAGACCGGGGAGCTGTTTTTT; CDR3: CASGRETGELFF
J: TRBJ2-7; D: -; V: TRBV9; size: -; DNA: TGTGCCAGCAGCGAGGGACTCTTCTACGAGCAGTACTTC; CDR3: CASSEGLFYEQYF
J: TRBJ2-1; D: TRBD2; V: TRBV7-9; size: -; DNA: TGTGCCAGCAGCCCCCCGGGACTAACAACCAATGAGCAGTTCTTC; CDR3: CASSPPGLTTNEQFF
J: TRBJ2-5; D: TRBD2; V: TRBV7-6; size: -; DNA: TGTGCCAGCAGCTTAGGGGGTGGGACTATCAAGAGGCCCCAGTACTTC; CDR3: CASSLGGGTIKRPQYF
J: TRBJ2-3; D: -; V: TRBV4-3; size: -; DNA: TGCGCCAGCAGCCCCGGCACAGATACGCAGTATTTT; CDR3: CASSPGTDTQYF
J: TRBJ1-3; D: -; V: TRBV7-8; size: -; DNA: TGTGCCAGCAGCTTATTCCCAGGGGCTGGAAACACCATATATTTT; CDR3: CASSLFPGAGNTIYF
J: TRBJ2-3; D: TRBD2; V: TRBV6-5; size: -; DNA: TGTGCCAGCAGCCCACTAGCGACTAGCACAGATACGCAGTATTTT; CDR3: CASSPLATSTDTQYF
J: TRBJ2-7; D: -; V: TRBV5-1; size: once; DNA: TGCGCCAGCAGCTTCCCGGAGCAGTACTTC; CDR3: CASSFPEQYF
J: TRBJ2-4; D: TRBD2; V: TRBV4-3; size: -; DNA: TGCGCCAGCAGCCAAGAACGGGCGGGGGGAGGAAACATTCAGTACTTC; CDR3: CASSQERAGGGNIQYF
J: TRBJ2-2; D: TRBD2; V: TRBV24-1; size: -; DNA: TGTGCCACCAGTGATCCCCGGGGGAGGGCCCCGAACACCGGGGAGCTGTTTTTT; CDR3: CATSDPRGRAPNTGELFF
J: TRBJ2-3; D: TRBD1; V: TRBV7-2; size: -; DNA: TGTGCCAGCAGCTTACAGGGGACAGGGAAGGGAGATACGCAGTATTTT; CDR3: CASSLQGTGKGDTQYF
J: TRBJ1-2; D: TRBD1; V: TRBV10-3; size: -; DNA: TGTGCCATCAGTGACACCGGGACAGGGTGGAGATTC; CDR3: CAISDTGTGWRF
J: TRBJ1-1; D: TRBD1; V: TRBV20-1; size: -; DNA: TGCAGTGCTAGTGGACAGGTTGCAACCGGGGCTTTCTTT; CDR3: CSASGQVATGAFF
J: TRBJ1-4; D: TRBD1; V: TRBV6-1; size: -; DNA: TGTGCCAGCAGTGCCGCCGGACAGGGGGCAGATGAAAAACTGTTTTTT; CDR3: CASSAAGQGADEKLFF
J: TRBJ1-6; D: -; V: TRBV28; size: -; DNA: TGTGCCAGCAGAGGGGTGTATAATTCACCCCTCCACTTT; CDR3: CASRGVYNSPLHF
J: TRBJ2-1; D: TRBD2; V: TRBV6-4; size: -; DNA: TGTGCCAGCAGTGTACTAGCGGGAGGCAATGAGCAGTTCTTC; CDR3: CASSVLAGGNEQFF
J: TRBJ2-5; D: TRBD2; V: TRBV5-3; size: few; DNA: TGTGCCAGAAGCTTGGTCTGGCGGGAGGTCCAAGAGACCCAGTACTTC; CDR3: CARSLVWREVQETQYF
J: TRBJ2-5; D: TRBD1; V: TRBV6-2/TRBV6-3; size: once; DNA: TGTGCCAGCAGTTACAGTGGGGGACAGGGGTTGGAGACCCAGTACTTC; CDR3: CASSYSGGQGLETQYF
J: TRBJ1-4; D: -; V: TRBV30; size: -; DNA: TGTGCCTGGAGTGTAGGGGGTGAAAAACTGTTTTTT; CDR3: CAWSVGGEKLFF